The entry below describes one T cell receptor (beta chain). Sequencing was performed with immunoSEQ multiplex PCR; in TCRdb, only in-frame clones are kept and a portion is missing. Of about 100,000 clones in the sample, 80% were seen once. The data stem from a study of blood T cell repertoires in COVID-19. Germline trimming cut 4 bases from V and 5 bases from J; bases unmatched to any gene: 6. The CDR3 runs to 15 residues. The germline V gene has CDR1 LGHDT and CDR2 YNNKEL (reference sequence). Source material: peripheral blood. The TCR was taken from a man aged 65 to 79 with active or convalescent COVID-19. The V call is TRBV3-1 (or the pseudogene TRBV3-2), the J call TRBJ2-2; 8 bases are shared with TRBD1. The DNA of the CDR3 is TGTGCCAGCAGCCTGACAGGGGTGGGGACCGGGGAGCTGTTTTTT. This gives the protein CASSLTGVGTGELFF.